This TCR beta chain is drawn from a study of blood T cell repertoires in COVID-19. Trimming removed 3 bases at V and 0 bases at J, with 11 bases between. The CDR3 runs to 15 residues. Germline V gene lookup returns CDR1 LGHDT and CDR2 YNNKEL (reference sequence). The authors' processing: Amplification with reference gene primers provided the estimates of nucleated cell counts. Produced via immunoSEQ multiplex PCR; TCRdb's table is partial and in-frame only. V and J calls and clone size follow that table, whereas D and trimming were derived from the DNA. The sample has 200,000 to 250,000 clones, around 86% seen once.

Sample: PBMCs or T cells enriched from blood (not recorded which). V gene TRBV3-1 (or the pseudogene TRBV3-2) combines with J gene TRBJ1-1; possibly TRBD1 for D (6 bases). The source of this sequence is a woman aged 35 to 49 with acute COVID-19. The CDR3 DNA is TGTGCCAGCAGCCATCTTACAGGGATGAACACTGAAGCTTTCTTT. Translating it yields CASSHLTGMNTEAFF.